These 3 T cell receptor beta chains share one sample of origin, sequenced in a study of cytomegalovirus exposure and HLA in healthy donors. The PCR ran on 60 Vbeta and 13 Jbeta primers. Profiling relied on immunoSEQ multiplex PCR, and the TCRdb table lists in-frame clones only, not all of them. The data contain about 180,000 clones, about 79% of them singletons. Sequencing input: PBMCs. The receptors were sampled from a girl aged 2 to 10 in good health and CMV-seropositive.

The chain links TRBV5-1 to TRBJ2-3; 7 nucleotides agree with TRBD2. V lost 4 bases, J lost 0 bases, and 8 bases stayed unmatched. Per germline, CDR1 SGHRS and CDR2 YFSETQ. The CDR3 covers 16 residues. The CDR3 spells CASSLQLAPSTDTQYF. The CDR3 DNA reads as TGCGCCAGCAGCCTCCAACTAGCGCCCAGCACAGATACGCAGTATTTT.

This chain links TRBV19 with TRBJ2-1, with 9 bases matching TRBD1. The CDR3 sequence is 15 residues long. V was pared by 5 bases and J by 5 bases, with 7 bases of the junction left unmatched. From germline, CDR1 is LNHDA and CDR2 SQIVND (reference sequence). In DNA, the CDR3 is TGTGCCAGTAGTCCCCGGGACAGGGACCACAATGAGCAGTTCTTC. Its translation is CASSPRDRDHNEQFF. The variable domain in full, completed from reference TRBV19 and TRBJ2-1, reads DGGITQSPKYLFRKEGQNVTLSCEQNLNHDAMYWYRQDPGQGLRLIYYSQIVNDFQKGDIAEGYSVSREKKESFPLTVTSAQKNPTAFYLCASSPRDRDHNEQFFGPGTRLTVL.

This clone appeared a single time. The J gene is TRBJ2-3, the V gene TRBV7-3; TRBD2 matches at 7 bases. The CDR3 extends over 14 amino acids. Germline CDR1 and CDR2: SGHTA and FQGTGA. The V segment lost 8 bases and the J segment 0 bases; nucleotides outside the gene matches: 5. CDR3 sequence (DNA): TGTGCCAGCGCTAGCGGCACTAGCACAGATACGCAGTATTTT. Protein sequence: CASASGTSTDTQYF.